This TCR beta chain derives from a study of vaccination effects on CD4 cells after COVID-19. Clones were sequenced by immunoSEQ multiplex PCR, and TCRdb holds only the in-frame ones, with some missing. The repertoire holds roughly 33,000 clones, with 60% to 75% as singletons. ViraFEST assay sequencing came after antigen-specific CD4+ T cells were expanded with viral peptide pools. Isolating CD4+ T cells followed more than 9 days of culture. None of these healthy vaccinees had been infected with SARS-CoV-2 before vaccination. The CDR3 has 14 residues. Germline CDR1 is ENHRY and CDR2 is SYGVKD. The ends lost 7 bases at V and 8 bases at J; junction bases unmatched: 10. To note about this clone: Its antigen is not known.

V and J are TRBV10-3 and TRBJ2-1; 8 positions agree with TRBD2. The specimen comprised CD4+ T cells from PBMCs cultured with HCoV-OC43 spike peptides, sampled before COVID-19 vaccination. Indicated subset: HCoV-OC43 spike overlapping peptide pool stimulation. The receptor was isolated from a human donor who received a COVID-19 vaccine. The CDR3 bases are TGTGCCATCACTGGTAGCGGGGCGGGGGATGAGCAGTTCTTC. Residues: CAITGSGAGDEQFF.